Listed here are 13 T cell receptor beta chains from one sample, sequenced in a study of shared clonotypes between healthy human individuals. TCRdb's table, derived via immunoSEQ multiplex PCR, lists solely in-frame clones and lacks some. The sample carries 300,000 to 400,000 clones, about nine tenths recorded once. Sequenced sample: memory CD8+ T cells sorted from blood. Described subset: CD45RO+ cells pooled with CCR7-negative TemRA cells. The source is a man between 18 and 35 years old in good health.

The chain recombines TRBV28 with TRBJ1-1, with D unclear. Trimming cost V 5 bases and J 4 bases, with 8 bases left between them. The germline V gene has CDR1 MDHEN and CDR2 SYDVKM. The CDR3 contains 12 residues. Written as DNA, the CDR3 is TGTGCCAGCAGTAACATGGGCACTGAAGCTTTCTTT. Its protein product is CASSNMGTEAFF.

The V gene is TRBV5-6, the J gene TRBJ2-4; 12 positions agree with TRBD1. Per the germline V gene, CDR1 is SGHDT and CDR2 is YYEEEE. The junction had 9 bases not matched to a gene; V was cut back by 4 bases and J by 1 base. This CDR3 is built from 18 residues. CDR3 bases: TGTGCCAGCAGCCTCCGGGACAGGGGGCATGTTGCCAAAAACATTCAGTACTTC. Translation: CASSLRDRGHVAKNIQYF.

V and J are TRBV6-5 and TRBJ1-6; TRBD1 aligns across 7 bases. Per the germline V gene, CDR1 is MNHEY and CDR2 is SVGAGI. The ends lost 7 bases at V and 4 bases at J; junction bases unmatched: 4. The CDR3 is 14 amino acids. The chain's CDR3 is CASNRDRYNSPLHF. The CDR3 DNA reads TGTGCCAGCAACAGGGACAGATATAATTCACCCCTCCACTTT.

The J gene is TRBJ1-4, the V gene TRBV18; maybe TRBD1 (6 bases). The CDR3 is made up of 14 amino acids. Germline values: CDR1 KGHSH, CDR2 LQKENI. Trimming stripped 0 bases from V and 7 bases from J, with 9 bases between. CDR3 sequence reads: CASSPPQGSEKLFF. In nucleotides, the CDR3 is TGTGCCAGCTCACCACCGCAGGGGAGTGAAAAACTGTTTTTT.

The gene calls are TRBV14 and TRBJ2-1; unclear D gene. The germline V gene encodes CDR1 SGHDN and CDR2 FVKESK. The V gene lost 0 bases and the J gene lost 4 bases, with 7 bases spanning the gap. The CDR3 length is 14 residues. CDR3 nucleotides: TGTGCCAGCAGCCAAGATCTGACTTACAATGAGCAGTTCTTC. It encodes CASSQDLTYNEQFF.

This clone was recorded only once. The V call is TRBV5-6, the J call TRBJ1-6; 8 bases align to TRBD1. J lost 4 bases, V lost 0 bases, and 3 bases had no gene match. CDR1 SGHDT and CDR2 YYEEEE come from the germline V gene. This CDR3 has 16 residues. This chain's CDR3 is CASSLGQGHYNSPLHF. CDR3 DNA: TGTGCCAGCAGCTTGGGACAGGGGCATTATAATTCACCCCTCCACTTT.

The rearrangement links TRBV11-2 to TRBJ2-3; TRBD2 matches at 7 bases. Germline lookup yields CDR1 SGHAT and CDR2 FQNNGV. Trimming took 5 bases from V and 3 from J; bases not matched to a gene: 14. The CDR3 totals 17 residues. The CDR3 here is CASSLPGGGWGTDTQYF. CDR3 DNA sequence: TGTGCCAGCAGCCTACCGGGAGGTGGATGGGGGACAGATACGCAGTATTTT.

The chain links TRBV18 to TRBJ2-7; D is possibly TRBD2 (6 bases). The germline V and J ends were trimmed by 0 bases and 0 bases, with 12 bases remaining between them. The CDR3 is 16 residues long. Germline V gives CDR1 KGHSH, CDR2 LQKENI. CDR3 sequence (DNA): TGTGCCAGCTCACCACCAACCGCCGGGAGCTCCTACGAGCAGTACTTC. Amino acid sequence: CASSPPTAGSSYEQYF. The entire variable domain, with the rest obtained from reference TRBV18 and TRBJ2-7, is as follows: NAGVMQNPRHLVRRRGQEARLRCSPMKGHSHVYWYRQLPEEGLKFMVYLQKENIIDESGMPKERFSAEFPKEGPSILRIQQVVRGDSAAYFCASSPPTAGSSYEQYFGPGTRLTVT.

The genes are TRBV19 and TRBJ2-1, with D possibly TRBD1 on 6 matching bases. CDR1 LNHDA and CDR2 SQIVND come from the germline V gene (reference sequence). The length of the CDR3 is 13 residues. V shed 6 bases and J shed 3 bases, with 9 bases lying between them. The CDR3 sequence: CASSPTGYNEQFF. As DNA, the CDR3 is TGTGCCAGTAGCCCGACAGGCTACAATGAGCAGTTCTTC.

The V call is TRBV4-3, the J call TRBJ2-7; tentatively, D is TRBD2 (5 bases). The germline V and J ends were trimmed by 3 bases and 2 bases, with 11 bases remaining between them. The CDR3 runs 14 residues. Per germline, CDR1 LGHNA and CDR2 YSLEER. The CDR3 here is CASSQADGTYEQYF. Here the CDR3 DNA reads TGCGCCAGCAGCCAGGCGGACGGGACCTACGAGCAGTACTTC.

This clone has just one count. V is TRBV6-5 and J is TRBJ1-2, with TRBD1 matching over 7 bases. This CDR3 comprises 14 residues. Unmatched junction bases numbered 4, after V lost 0 bases and J lost 6 bases. Germline V lookup: CDR1 MNHEY, CDR2 SVGAGI. In DNA, the CDR3 is TGTGCCAGCAGTTACTCGGAGGGGGCGGATGGCTACACCTTC. It codes for CASSYSEGADGYTF.

Here the CDR3 DNA reads TGTGCCAGCAGCTTAGCGGGGCTTCTGGAGACCCAGTACTTC. This sequence encodes CASSLAGLLETQYF. V and J are TRBV7-8 and TRBJ2-5; D perhaps matches TRBD1 (5 bases). The CDR3 extends over 14 amino acids. Germline V CDR1 and CDR2: SGHVS, FQNEAQ. Trimming cost V 0 bases and J 5 bases, with 10 bases left between them. The complete variable domain, with remaining parts taken from reference TRBV7-8 and TRBJ2-5, reads GAGVSQSPRYKVAKRGQDVALRCDPISGHVSLFWYQQALGQGPEFLTYFQNEAQLDKSGLPSDRFFAERPEGSVSTLKIQRTQQEDSAVYLCASSLAGLLETQYFGPGTRLLVL.

The sample holds one count of this clone. J is TRBJ2-1 and V is TRBV7-6; TRBD1 is a possible D gene (5 bases). The CDR3 loop spans 15 amino acids. Germline-derived CDR1 and CDR2 are SGHVS and FNYEAQ. The ends were cut back, 1 base at V and 3 bases at J, with 10 bases in the middle. In DNA, the CDR3 is TGTGCCAGCAGCTTAGTAGCAGACAGCTACAATGAGCAGTTCTTC. It translates to CASSLVADSYNEQFF.